A selection of T cell receptor beta chains follows, all from one sample in a study of tumor-infiltrating lymphocytes in oesophageal squamous cell carcinoma. TCRdb analysed the PCR reads with MiXCR anew, one entry per CDR3 protein. The repertoire holds roughly 20,000 distinct CDR3 sequences, with roughly 41% as singletons. The sequenced material came from normal esophageal tissue next to the tumor. The receptors here all came from a male donor with esophageal squamous cell carcinoma. Both conserved end residues are part of each CDR3. The D gene is left open where the match is weak. Part of the rows lack a size; the others show once, few, many or a class for expanded clones.

J	D	size	V	DNA	CDR3
TRBJ2-3	TRBD2	few	TRBV7-2	TGTGCCAGCAGCTCCAACGCGGGAGAACTGGATACGCAGTATTTT	CASSSNAGELDTQYF
TRBJ2-3	TRBD2	.	TRBV7-2	TGTGCCAGCAGCTTACGAGCGGGGGGTTCAGATACGCAGTATTTT	CASSLRAGGSDTQYF
TRBJ1-2	.	.	TRBV12-3/TRBV12-4	TGTGCCAGCAGTTTATCAGGAGGACGGTGGGGTGGCTACACCTTC	CASSLSGGRWGGYTF
TRBJ1-5	TRBD1	.	TRBV20-1	TGCAGTCCCGGACAGGCGAATCAGCCCCAGCATTTT	CSPGQANQPQHF
TRBJ1-3	.	.	TRBV6-5	TGTGCCAGCAGGACGAGACGGGACTCTGGAAACACCATATATTTT	CASRTRRDSGNTIYF
TRBJ2-1	TRBD2	.	TRBV12-3/TRBV12-4	TGTGCGTCATCGACTAGCCTAGAGCAGTTCTTC	CASSTSLEQFF
TRBJ2-1	.	.	TRBV7-4	TGTGCCAGCGTACGGGACAATGAGCAGTTCTTC	CASVRDNEQFF
TRBJ2-1	.	.	TRBV12-3/TRBV12-4	TGTGCCAGCAGACCCGCTAGCGTCAGCTCCTACAATGAGCAGTTCTTC	CASRPASVSSYNEQFF
TRBJ1-3	.	.	TRBV19	TGTGCCAGTAGTGAGGGGCGGACGAACACCATATATTTT	CASSEGRTNTIYF
TRBJ2-1	TRBD2	.	TRBV7-9	TGTGCCAGCAGCCCTGTAACGGGGGGGACCTACAATGAGCAGTTCTTC	CASSPVTGGTYNEQFF
TRBJ1-6	.	few	TRBV7-8	TGTGCCAGCAGCTTAGGGGGGACTTATAATTCACCCCTCCACTTT	CASSLGGTYNSPLHF
TRBJ2-1	.	many	TRBV6-1	TGTGCCAGCAGTCCCCCCGTGGGGGAGCAGTTCTTC	CASSPPVGEQFF
TRBJ1-1	.	.	TRBV20-1	TGCAGTGCTAGAGATCTGACGGGTGGGAACACTGAAGCTTTCTTT	CSARDLTGGNTEAFF
TRBJ1-1	.	many	TRBV10-3	TGTGCCACCGTAATTCAGGAGGGAGACACTGAAGCTTTCTTT	CATVIQEGDTEAFF
TRBJ2-3	TRBD2	once	TRBV10-2	TGCGCCAGCAGTGCGTTACTAGCGGGAGTAAGCACAGATACGCAGTATTTT	CASSALLAGVSTDTQYF
TRBJ2-7	.	once	TRBV7-8	TGTGCCAGCAGCTTACAGGGTACCTACGAGCAGTACTTC	CASSLQGTYEQYF
TRBJ2-1	TRBD2	.	TRBV24-1	TGTGCCACCATGCTAGCGGGAAGCAATGAGCAGTTCTTC	CATMLAGSNEQFF
TRBJ2-7	.	medium-sized	TRBV6-1	TGTGCCAGCAGTGAACAGGGTAACTTATACGAGCAGTACTTC	CASSEQGNLYEQYF
TRBJ2-1	TRBD2	.	TRBV28	TGTGCCAGCAGTCGGCGGGAGTCATACAATGAGCAGTTCTTC	CASSRRESYNEQFF
TRBJ2-5	.	large	TRBV7-3	TGTGCCAGCAGCTTACAGGGCGATGAGACCCAGTACTTC	CASSLQGDETQYF
TRBJ2-1	TRBD2	.	TRBV20-1	TGCAGTGCTAGTGAGGGAGGGGCCTACAATGAGCAGTTCTTC	CSASEGGAYNEQFF
TRBJ2-7	TRBD1	.	TRBV19	TGTGCCAGTAGCCCCGGGACAGCCTCCTACGAGCAGTACTTC	CASSPGTASYEQYF